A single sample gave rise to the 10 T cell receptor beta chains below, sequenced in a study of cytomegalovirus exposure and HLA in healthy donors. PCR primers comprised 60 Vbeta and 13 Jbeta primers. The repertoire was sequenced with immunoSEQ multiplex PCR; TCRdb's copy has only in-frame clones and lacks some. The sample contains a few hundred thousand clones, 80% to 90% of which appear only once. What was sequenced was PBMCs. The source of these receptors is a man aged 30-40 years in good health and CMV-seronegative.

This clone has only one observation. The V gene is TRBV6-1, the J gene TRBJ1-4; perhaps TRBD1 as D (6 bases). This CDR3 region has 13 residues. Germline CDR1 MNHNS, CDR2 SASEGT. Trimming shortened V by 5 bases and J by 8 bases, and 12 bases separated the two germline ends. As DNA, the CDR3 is TGTGCCAGCAGTTTGACAGGCGGGGAAAAACTGTTTTTT. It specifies CASSLTGGEKLFF.

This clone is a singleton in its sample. Here the CDR3 DNA reads TGCGCCAGCAGTCGTGACGGACAACTCTCTGGAAACACCATATATTTT. Residues: CASSRDGQLSGNTIYF. The genes are TRBV5-1 and TRBJ1-3, with TRBD1 as a possible D gene (5 bases). Trimming stripped 5 bases from V and 0 bases from J, with 15 bases between. Germline V gene lookup returns CDR1 SGHRS and CDR2 YFSETQ. The CDR3 has 16 residues.

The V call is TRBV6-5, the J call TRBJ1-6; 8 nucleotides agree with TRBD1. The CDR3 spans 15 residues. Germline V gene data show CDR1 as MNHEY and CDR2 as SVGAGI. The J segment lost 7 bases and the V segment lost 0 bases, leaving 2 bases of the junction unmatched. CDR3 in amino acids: CASSYSGTGNSPLHF. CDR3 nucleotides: TGTGCCAGCAGTTACTCCGGGACAGGAAATTCACCCCTCCACTTT.

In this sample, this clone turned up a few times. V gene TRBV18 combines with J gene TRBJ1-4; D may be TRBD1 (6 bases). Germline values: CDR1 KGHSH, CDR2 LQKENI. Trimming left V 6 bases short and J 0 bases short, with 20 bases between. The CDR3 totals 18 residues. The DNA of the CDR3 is TGTGCCAGCTCCCATTCAGCAGGGGCCCTTCCAACTAATGAAAAACTGTTTTTT. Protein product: CASSHSAGALPTNEKLFF. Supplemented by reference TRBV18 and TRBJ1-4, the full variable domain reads NAGVMQNPRHLVRRRGQEARLRCSPMKGHSHVYWYRQLPEEGLKFMVYLQKENIIDESGMPKERFSAEFPKEGPSILRIQQVVRGDSAAYFCASSHSAGALPTNEKLFFGSGTQLSVL.

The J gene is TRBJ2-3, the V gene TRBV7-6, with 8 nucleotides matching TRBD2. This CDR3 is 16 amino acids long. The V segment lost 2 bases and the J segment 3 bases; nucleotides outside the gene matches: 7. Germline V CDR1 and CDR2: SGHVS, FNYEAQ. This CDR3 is CASSLPLAGKTDTQYF. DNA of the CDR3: TGTGCCAGCAGCTTACCCTTAGCGGGGAAAACAGATACGCAGTATTTT.

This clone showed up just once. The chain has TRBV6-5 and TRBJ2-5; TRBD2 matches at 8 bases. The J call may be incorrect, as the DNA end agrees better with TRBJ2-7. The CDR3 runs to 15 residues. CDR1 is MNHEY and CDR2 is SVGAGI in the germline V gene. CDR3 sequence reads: CASSYSAGETYEQYF. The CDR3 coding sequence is TGTGCCAGCAGTTATTCAGCGGGGGAAACCTACGAGCAGTACTTC.

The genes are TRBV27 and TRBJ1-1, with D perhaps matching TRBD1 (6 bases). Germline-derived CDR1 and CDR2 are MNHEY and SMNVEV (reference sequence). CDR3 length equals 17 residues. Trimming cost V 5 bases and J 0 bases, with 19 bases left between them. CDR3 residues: CASSTPAHRVVNTEAFF. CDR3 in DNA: TGTGCCAGCAGTACCCCGGCCCACAGGGTCGTGAACACTGAAGCTTTCTTT.

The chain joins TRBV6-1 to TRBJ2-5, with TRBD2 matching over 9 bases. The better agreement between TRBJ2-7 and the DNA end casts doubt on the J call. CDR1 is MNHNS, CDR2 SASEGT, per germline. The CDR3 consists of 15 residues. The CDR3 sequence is CASSERGGYSYEQYF. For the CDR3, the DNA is TGTGCCAGCAGTGAGCGGGGGGGCTATTCCTACGAGCAGTACTTC.

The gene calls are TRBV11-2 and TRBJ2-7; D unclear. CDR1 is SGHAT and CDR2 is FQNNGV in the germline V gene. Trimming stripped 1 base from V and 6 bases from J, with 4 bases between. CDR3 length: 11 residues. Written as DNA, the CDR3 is TGTGCCAGCAGCTTAGTCGGCGAGCAGTACTTC. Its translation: CASSLVGEQYF.

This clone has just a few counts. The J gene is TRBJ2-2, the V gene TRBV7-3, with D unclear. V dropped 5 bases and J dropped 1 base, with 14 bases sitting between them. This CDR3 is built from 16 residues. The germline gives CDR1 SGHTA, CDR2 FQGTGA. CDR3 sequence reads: CASSPSAHLNTGELFF. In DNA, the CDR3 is TGTGCCAGCAGCCCCTCCGCACACCTGAACACCGGGGAGCTGTTTTTT.